This T cell receptor (beta chain) came from a study of T cell responses to AZD1222 COVID-19 vaccine. Remarks on this clone: Its target is not known.

The trim removed 6 bases at V and 3 bases at J, leaving 5 bases unmatched. The CDR3 totals 15 residues. The germline gives CDR1 SNHLY, CDR2 FYNNEI. Data came from immunoSEQ multiplex PCR; TCRdb stores just in-frame clones and leaves some out. The table lists about 130,000 clones, 65% to 90% of them singletons, with approximately 20% in the top ten. Notes on the study in general: No day 14 peak samples; only post-peak repertoires were characterized. Among the donors, most were white British and more were female, and clonal diversity was possibly underestimated.

V usage is TRBV2 and J usage is TRBJ1-2; 12 bases line up with TRBD1. This TCR was sampled from an adult in good health. The source material was peripheral blood, sampled on day 0 of AZD1222 vaccination. In DNA form, the CDR3 reads TGTGCCAGCAGAGGGACAGGGGGCCTTCACTATGGCTACACCTTC. Protein product: CASRGTGGLHYGYTF.